This T cell receptor (beta chain) was captured by sequencing in a study of OX40 agonist ivuxolimab in advanced cancers. Describing the broader study: Ivuxolimab was a fully human IgG2 agonistic monoclonal antibody targeting the costimulatory receptor OX40 (CD134). Peripheral TCRbeta sequencing aimed to test whether ivuxolimab altered TCR sequence diversity and caused clonal T-cell expansion. In the dose-escalation cohort, more than 75% of patients were male, and the mean age was approximately 60 years, with a range of about 23 to 85. Prior anti-PD-1, anti-PD-L1 or anti-CTLA-4 therapy was permitted, and 30% to 45% of dose-escalation patients had received checkpoint inhibitors. Partial responses were achieved by three dose-escalation patients, of whom one had hepatocellular carcinoma and two had cutaneous melanoma. Intravenous ivuxolimab was administered to patients every 2 weeks at six dose levels: 0.01, 0.1, 0.3, 1.5, 3 and 10 mg/kg. The paper describes the monotherapy dose-escalation part (N ≈ 50 patients) of the phase I trial of ivuxolimab. Of the approximately 53 patients in dose escalation, 19 had hepatocellular carcinoma, some 15 had melanoma, 9 had renal cell carcinoma and 9 had head and neck cancer.

The trial excluded patients who had a history of autoimmune disease or were on systemic immunosuppression. Peripheral blood for TCR sequencing was collected from all dose cohorts at baseline, on cycle 4 day 1, and on cycle 7 day 1. Samples were obtained from an open-label, multicenter, first-in-human phase I dose-escalation trial of ivuxolimab. Adults with locally advanced or metastatic melanoma, renal cell carcinoma, hepatocellular carcinoma or head and neck squamous cell carcinoma were enrolled in the trial. Before TCR sequencing, CD4+ and CD8+ T cells were separately sorted from peripheral blood. The germline V gene gives CDR1 as SNHLY and CDR2 as FYNNEI. From the cysteine through the phenylalanine, the CDR3 covers 17 amino acids. Of the read, only the CDR3 DNA is kept; its 51 bases are in frame from base 1. V and J lose 5 bases and 5 bases, and a span of 25 bases separates them. As for this clone: Its specific antigen is unknown. No clone much larger than this one lies a single base away; base qualities are absent.

For sequencing of the TCRbeta CDR3 region, genomic DNA was extracted from the sorted cells. TCRbeta CDR3 regions were sequenced using the immunoSEQ Assay. The source is immuneACCESS, and TCRdb retained only in-frame sequences with V and J called. Part of the clones is not carried over; for the studies checked, unresolved V genes explain less than half of this, and the remainder is unexplained. This sample is represented by some 77,000 clones; about 90% of them were singletons. The ten largest clonotypes hold approximately 8.6% of the sample. Results and caveats for the whole study, not just this receptor: In partial responders in the 0.1-3.0 mg/kg groups, normalized peripheral clonal expansion was found to be among the lowest, especially among CD8+ T cells. At doses of 0.1 to 3.0 mg/kg, clonal expansion of both CD4+ and CD8+ blood T cells was observed from baseline to week 6. After ivuxolimab, CD8+ T cells had more expanded clones than CD4+ T cells on average. Low levels of normalized T-cell clonal expansion were also shown by some nonresponding patients. Which antigens the clonally expanded peripheral T cells were specific for was not determined.

The receptor was isolated from an adult with an advanced solid tumor such as melanoma, head and neck, liver or kidney cancer. Sequences were derived from CD4+ or CD8+ T cells sorted from blood, sampled in a trial of the OX40 agonist ivuxolimab. The rearrangement joined TRBV2 to TRBJ2-7; the D gene cannot be named for sure. The sequence in DNA is TGTGCCAGCAGTTCCGTACCCGAGCCAGGATCGATAAACGAGCAGTACTTC. It translates to CASSSVPEPGSINEQYF.